A selection of T cell receptor beta chains follows, all from one sample in a study of blood T cells in healthy people across ages. TCRdb independently ran MiXCR on the 5' RACE reads; one entry per CDR3 protein. The sample consists of fewer than 600,000 distinct CDR3 sequences, over 25% of them appearing once. This same sample was also taken into another study, of T cells of mothers and their children.

The sequencing input was blood. The receptors were sampled from a boy aged 2 to 10 in good health. Both conserved end residues are part of each CDR3. The order of the fields is D gene, clone size, J gene, V gene, CDR3 length, CDR3 protein, CDR3 DNA. A D gene is named only where the DNA matches it firmly. Only some rows state a clone size, as once, few, many or a class for expanded clones.

d_call: TRBD2; clone_size: -; j_call: TRBJ2-7; v_call: TRBV9; cdr3_length: 15; cdr3_aa: CASSVVGGSFDEQYF; cdr3_nt: TGTGCCAGCAGCGTAGTCGGCGGGAGTTTCGACGAGCAGTACTTC
d_call: -; clone_size: -; j_call: TRBJ1-1; v_call: TRBV5-1; cdr3_length: 15; cdr3_aa: CASRSGGSLNTEAFF; cdr3_nt: TGCGCCAGCAGATCCGGGGGCAGTCTGAACACTGAAGCTTTCTTT
d_call: -; clone_size: once; j_call: TRBJ1-2; v_call: TRBV4-3; cdr3_length: 15; cdr3_aa: CASSQDLLANHGYTF; cdr3_nt: TGCGCCAGCAGCCAAGATCTTTTGGCTAACCATGGCTACACCTTC
d_call: -; clone_size: -; j_call: TRBJ2-3; v_call: TRBV12-3/TRBV12-4; cdr3_length: 12; cdr3_aa: CASSVCPDTQYF; cdr3_nt: TGTGCCAGCAGTGTATGTCCAGATACGCAGTATTTT
d_call: -; clone_size: -; j_call: TRBJ2-1; v_call: TRBV7-2; cdr3_length: 16; cdr3_aa: CASSPVLGPKGNEQFF; cdr3_nt: TGTGCCAGCAGCCCCGTCCTCGGGCCCAAAGGCAATGAGCAGTTCTTC
d_call: -; clone_size: -; j_call: TRBJ2-7; v_call: TRBV12-3/TRBV12-4; cdr3_length: 13; cdr3_aa: CASSSGTPYEQYF; cdr3_nt: TGTGCCAGCAGTTCCGGGACACCCTACGAGCAGTACTTC
d_call: -; clone_size: few; j_call: TRBJ1-1; v_call: TRBV11-2; cdr3_length: 11; cdr3_aa: CASSGRGGAFF; cdr3_nt: TGTGCCAGCAGCGGTCGGGGGGGAGCTTTCTTT
d_call: -; clone_size: few; j_call: TRBJ2-5; v_call: TRBV3-1; cdr3_length: 14; cdr3_aa: CASSQVGGQETQYF; cdr3_nt: TGTGCCAGCAGCCAAGTGGGCGGACAAGAGACCCAGTACTTC
d_call: -; clone_size: few; j_call: TRBJ2-7; v_call: TRBV4-3; cdr3_length: 14; cdr3_aa: CASSQDRIAYEQYF; cdr3_nt: TGCGCCAGCAGCCAAGACCGTATCGCATACGAGCAGTACTTC
d_call: -; clone_size: -; j_call: TRBJ1-4; v_call: TRBV27; cdr3_length: 16; cdr3_aa: CASSRFPDSPNEKLFF; cdr3_nt: TGTGCCAGCAGTCGGTTCCCGGACAGCCCTAATGAAAAACTGTTTTTT
d_call: -; clone_size: few; j_call: TRBJ1-2; v_call: TRBV12-3/TRBV12-4; cdr3_length: 15; cdr3_aa: CASSFSGVTNYGYTF; cdr3_nt: TGTGCCAGCAGCTTCTCAGGGGTGACAAACTATGGCTACACCTTC
d_call: TRBD1; clone_size: many; j_call: TRBJ2-5; v_call: TRBV5-1; cdr3_length: 16; cdr3_aa: CASSLAGTGPIETQYF; cdr3_nt: TGCGCCAGCAGCCTCGCCGGGACAGGGCCGATAGAGACCCAGTACTTC
d_call: -; clone_size: -; j_call: TRBJ1-4; v_call: TRBV11-2; cdr3_length: 15; cdr3_aa: CASSLRTRFNEKLFF; cdr3_nt: TGTGCCAGCAGCTTGCGGACCCGCTTTAATGAAAAACTGTTTTTT
d_call: TRBD2; clone_size: -; j_call: TRBJ2-1; v_call: TRBV11-1; cdr3_length: 20; cdr3_aa: CASSFILSGRAPYSYNEQFF; cdr3_nt: TGTGCCAGCAGCTTTATCCTCAGCGGGAGGGCCCCATACTCCTACAATGAGCAGTTCTTC
d_call: -; clone_size: -; j_call: TRBJ1-1; v_call: TRBV12-3/TRBV12-4; cdr3_length: 15; cdr3_aa: CASSGWVASNTEAFF; cdr3_nt: TGTGCCAGCAGTGGGTGGGTAGCGAGCAACACTGAAGCTTTCTTT
d_call: -; clone_size: few; j_call: TRBJ2-3; v_call: TRBV6-4; cdr3_length: 15; cdr3_aa: CASSDFPSSTDTQYF; cdr3_nt: TGTGCCAGCAGTGACTTTCCGTCTAGCACAGATACGCAGTATTTT
d_call: TRBD2; clone_size: few; j_call: TRBJ2-1; v_call: TRBV19; cdr3_length: 14; cdr3_aa: CASSIGLAVNEQFF; cdr3_nt: TGTGCCAGTAGTATTGGGCTAGCGGTAAATGAGCAGTTCTTC
d_call: -; clone_size: -; j_call: TRBJ1-3; v_call: TRBV5-1; cdr3_length: 15; cdr3_aa: CASSFTADSGNTIYF; cdr3_nt: TGCGCCAGCAGCTTTACAGCCGACTCTGGAAACACCATATATTTT
d_call: -; clone_size: -; j_call: TRBJ2-5; v_call: TRBV5-5; cdr3_length: 13; cdr3_aa: CASRTAGQETQYF; cdr3_nt: TGTGCCAGCAGGACGGCGGGGCAAGAGACCCAGTACTTC
d_call: TRBD2; clone_size: -; j_call: TRBJ2-3; v_call: TRBV6-2/TRBV6-3; cdr3_length: 16; cdr3_aa: CASSYRPAGRTDTQYF; cdr3_nt: TGTGCCAGCAGTTATAGGCCAGCGGGACGGACAGATACGCAGTATTTT
d_call: TRBD1; clone_size: few; j_call: TRBJ1-1; v_call: TRBV5-1; cdr3_length: 17; cdr3_aa: CASSLGQGALSSTEAFF; cdr3_nt: TGCGCCAGCAGCCTAGGACAGGGGGCGCTTTCATCCACTGAAGCTTTCTTT
d_call: -; clone_size: few; j_call: TRBJ2-3; v_call: TRBV2; cdr3_length: 13; cdr3_aa: CASKEGSADTQYF; cdr3_nt: TGTGCCAGCAAGGAGGGGTCCGCGGATACGCAGTATTTT